Shown below are 20 T cell receptor beta chains from a single sample sequenced in a study of CD8 T cells in ankylosing spondylitis. Via MiXCR, TCRdb re-called the 5' RACE reads, giving one row per CDR3 protein. This table holds fewer than 250,000 distinct CDR3 sequences, 32% found once. The material sequenced was blood, either unsorted or a sorted T cell fraction (not recorded which). All receptors come from a male donor with ankylosing spondylitis or in good health (not recorded which).

The chain couples TRBV29-1 to TRBJ1-4; D gene unclear. Germline CDR1 SQVTM, CDR2 ANQGSEA. V was shortened by 3 bases and J by 8 bases, with 4 bases between the two germline ends. The CDR3 is 10 residues long. CDR3 DNA: TGCAGCGTTGAGGAGGAAAAACTGTTTTTT. This encodes CSVEEEKLFF.

The V call is TRBV20-1, the J call TRBJ1-1; a weak D match, TRBD1 (6 bases). In germline, CDR1 is DFQATT, CDR2 SNEGSKA (reference sequence). This CDR3 is 16 amino acids long. Trimming pared 1 base from V and 4 bases from J, leaving 19 bases between. DNA of the CDR3: TGCAGTGCTAGAGCTGGACAGACTTCTTATGGCACTGAAGCTTTCTTT. Residues: CSARAGQTSYGTEAFF.

The sample holds a few counts of this clonotype. The chain recombines TRBV11-3 with TRBJ1-1; 7 bases align to TRBD1. Trimming cost V 5 bases and J 7 bases; bases outside gene matches: 7. The CDR3 consists of 13 residues. CDR1 and CDR2 (germline): SGHNT, YENEEA. CDR3 in DNA: TGTGCCAGCAGCCCACAGGGGCTCGGTGAAGCTTTCTTT. Protein: CASSPQGLGEAFF. Supplemented by reference TRBV11-3 and TRBJ1-1, the full variable domain reads EAGVVQSPRYKIIEKKQPVAFWCNPISGHNTLYWYLQNLGQGPELLIRYENEEAVDDSQLPKDRFSAERLKGVDSTLKIQPAELGDSAVYLCASSPQGLGEAFFGQGTRLTVV.

The chain employs TRBV18 and TRBJ2-7; 8 bases agree with TRBD1. V lost 5 bases and J lost 3; bases outside the gene matches: 3. Germline V gives CDR1 KGHSH, CDR2 LQKENI. The CDR3 totals 13 residues. The CDR3 loop is CASSADRDYEQYF. For the CDR3, the DNA is TGTGCCAGCTCAGCGGACAGGGACTACGAGCAGTACTTC.

The chain recombines TRBV20-1 with TRBJ2-5, with 7 bases fitting TRBD2. The V gene's germline CDR1 is DFQATT and CDR2 SNEGSKA (reference sequence). CDR3 length: 14 amino acids. The J segment lost 6 bases and the V segment lost 3 bases, leaving 10 bases of the junction unmatched. CDR3 region: CSASAPRTRKTQYF. The CDR3, as DNA: TGCAGTGCTAGTGCTCCCAGGACTAGAAAGACCCAGTACTTC.

This clonotype was found a few times. The J gene is TRBJ1-1, the V gene TRBV6-5; 7 bases are a match to TRBD1. The CDR3 consists of 16 residues. The germline gives CDR1 MNHEY, CDR2 SVGAGI. V shed 4 bases, J shed 0 bases, and the junction held 8 bases outside the gene matches. This CDR3 is CASSSQGQPMNTEAFF. As DNA, the CDR3 is TGTGCCAGCAGTTCCCAGGGACAGCCCATGAACACTGAAGCTTTCTTT.

The chain recombines TRBV5-1 with TRBJ2-1, with D unclear. Trimming removed 4 bases from V and 8 bases from J, with 16 bases in between. The CDR3 runs to 14 residues. Germline lookup yields CDR1 SGHRS and CDR2 YFSETQ. CDR3 sequence (DNA): TGCGCCAGCAGCCCCGATAGTGAAGGCTATGAGCAGTTCTTC. This encodes CASSPDSEGYEQFF.

The chain's CDR3 is CASSLTRDRLNTEAFF. CDR3 nucleotides: TGTGCCAGCTCACTCACTCGAGACAGGCTGAACACTGAAGCTTTCTTT. The V and J genes are TRBV18 and TRBJ1-1; perhaps TRBD1 as D (6 bases). CDR3 size: 16 residues. Germline CDR1 and CDR2: KGHSH and LQKENI. The V and J ends lost 4 bases and 0 bases respectively, with 15 bases between them.

In this sample, this clonotype turned up many times. The CDR3, as DNA: TGCAGTGCCCCCCCGGGGGACCGCACAGATACGCAGTATTTT. Amino acids: CSAPPGDRTDTQYF. The chain has TRBV20-1 and TRBJ2-3; TRBD2 is a possible D gene (6 bases). Germline-derived CDR1 and CDR2 are DFQATT and SNEGSKA (reference sequence). There are 14 residues in the CDR3. The germline V and J ends were trimmed by 6 bases and 1 base, with 14 bases remaining between them.

The genes are TRBV5-1 and TRBJ2-6; no clear D gene. V was cut by 4 bases and J by 0 bases, with 8 bases left in between. This CDR3 contains 15 residues. The germline V gene encodes CDR1 SGHRS and CDR2 YFSETQ. The CDR3 reads CASSIQSSGANVLTF. DNA for the CDR3: TGCGCCAGCAGCATCCAAAGCTCTGGGGCCAACGTCCTGACTTTC.

CDR3 residues: CASTGTLTYEQYF. CDR3 bases: TGCGCCAGCACCGGGACACTAACCTACGAGCAGTACTTC. This chain uses TRBV5-1 with TRBJ2-7, with D perhaps matching TRBD1 (6 bases). Germline V gene data show CDR1 as SGHRS and CDR2 as YFSETQ. With 6 bases removed from V and 2 bases from J, the gap between germline ends came to 12 bases. CDR3 size: 13 residues.

This clonotype was counted only a few times. The rearrangement uses TRBV6-1 and TRBJ2-7; tentatively, D is TRBD1 (6 bases). The CDR3 is made up of 15 amino acids. CDR1 and CDR2 from the germline V gene are MNHNS and SASEGT. The ends were cut back, 5 bases at V and 8 bases at J, with 22 bases in the middle. The CDR3 is CASSPLLIQGPQQYF. The CDR3 nucleotides are TGTGCCAGCAGTCCCCTGTTAATCCAGGGGCCGCAGCAGTACTTC.

This clonotype was found a few times. The genes are TRBV15 and TRBJ2-7; D may be TRBD1 or TRBD2 (5 bases each). The CDR3 totals 15 residues. From germline, CDR1 is LNHNV and CDR2 YYDKDF (reference sequence). With 0 bases removed from V and 0 bases from J, the gap between germline ends came to 9 bases. CDR3: CATSREGPLSYEQYF. In nucleotides, the CDR3 is TGTGCCACCAGCAGAGAGGGACCCCTCTCCTACGAGCAGTACTTC.

J is TRBJ2-7 and V is TRBV10-1; D possibly corresponds to TRBD1 (5 bases). The V end was cut by 0 bases, the J end by 3 bases, with 12 bases between. Germline CDR1 reads WNHNN; CDR2 reads SYGVQD (reference sequence). The CDR3 sequence is 15 residues long. In DNA form, the CDR3 reads TGCGCCAGCAGTGAGTCGGGGCAGGCGTTCTACGAGCAGTACTTC. This translates into CASSESGQAFYEQYF.

A few counts support this clonotype. This rearrangement joins TRBV20-1 to TRBJ1-4, with no clear D. The CDR3 covers 14 residues. The V and J ends lost 3 bases and 4 bases respectively, with 12 bases between them. Germline values: CDR1 DFQATT, CDR2 SNEGSKA (reference sequence). The CDR3 sequence: CSASPAAFNEKLFF. The DNA of the CDR3 is TGCAGTGCTAGTCCAGCGGCCTTTAATGAAAAACTGTTTTTT.

This sequence joins TRBV5-6 and TRBJ1-1; D unresolved. Trimming cost V 6 bases and J 1 base, with 7 bases left between them. CDR1 and CDR2 from the germline V gene are SGHDT and YYEEEE. The CDR3 consists of 12 residues. CDR3 sequence (DNA): TGTGCCAGCAACACGGCGAACACTGAAGCTTTCTTT. Translating gives CASNTANTEAFF.

The V gene is TRBV10-2, the J gene TRBJ2-7; D may be TRBD1 (5 bases). The CDR3 loop spans 13 amino acids. The V end was cut by 2 bases, the J end by 2 bases, with 7 bases between. CDR1 and CDR2 (germline): WSHSY, SAAADI. CDR3 coding DNA: TGCGCCAGCAGTGAGGGCAGGGCCTACGAGCAGTACTTC. As protein: CASSEGRAYEQYF.

The V and J genes are TRBV10-3 and TRBJ2-7; the D gene is possibly TRBD1 (6 bases). From germline, CDR1 is ENHRY and CDR2 SYGVKD. CDR3 length: 15 amino acids. Trimming cost V 0 bases and J 6 bases, with 15 bases left between them. CDR3 coding DNA: TGTGCCATCAGTGAGTCGAGAGGCAGGGGCATCGAGCAGTACTTC. Its protein product is CAISESRGRGIEQYF.

The chain couples TRBV20-1 to TRBJ2-7; D unclear. This CDR3 spans 11 amino acids. V lost 3 bases and J lost 5, with 8 bases in between. The germline V gene encodes CDR1 DFQATT and CDR2 SNEGSKA (reference sequence). In DNA, the CDR3 is TGCAGTGCTAGTGCAAACAACGAGCAGTACTTC. Amino acids: CSASANNEQYF.

This clonotype was counted a few times. The chain links TRBV20-1 to TRBJ2-3; 8 nucleotides match TRBD2. CDR1 DFQATT and CDR2 SNEGSKA come from the germline V gene (reference sequence). J gave up 3 bases and V 3 bases, and 8 bases lay outside the gene matches. The CDR3 contains 15 residues. The CDR3 here is CSASGGAFLTDTQYF. CDR3 DNA: TGCAGTGCTAGCGGGGGGGCCTTTCTGACAGATACGCAGTATTTT.